The 17 T cell receptor beta chains reported below all come from one sample, sequenced in a study of blood T cell repertoires in COVID-19. Generated by immunoSEQ multiplex PCR, the TCRdb table keeps only in-frame clones and is missing some. The sample consists of about 99,000 clones, 84% of them appearing once. Sequenced sample: peripheral blood. The receptor set was obtained from a human donor in a cohort sampled during active or convalescent COVID-19.

The V gene is TRBV5-1, the J gene TRBJ1-3; no reliable D call. The CDR3 loop spans 16 amino acids. Trimming took off 0 bases at V and 0 bases at J, with 10 bases between the two ends. Looked up from germline, CDR1 is SGHRS and CDR2 is YFSETQ. The CDR3 bases are TGCGCCAGCAGCTTGGCCAACTCCGTCTCTGGAAACACCATATATTTT. This codes for CASSLANSVSGNTIYF.

The chain joins TRBV6-1 to TRBJ1-5, with 8 nucleotides matching TRBD1. Losses at the gene ends were 2 bases for V and 6 bases for J; bases not matched to a gene: 3. This CDR3 has 14 residues. Per germline, CDR1 MNHNS and CDR2 SASEGT. This chain's CDR3 is CASSESGGGQPQHF. The CDR3 DNA follows: TGTGCCAGCAGTGAATCAGGGGGCGGTCAGCCCCAGCATTTT.

The chain combines TRBV12-3 or TRBV12-4 with TRBJ1-1; perhaps TRBD1 as D (6 bases). The CDR3 consists of 13 residues. V was trimmed by 7 bases and J by 5 bases, leaving 14 bases between them. The chain's CDR3 is CASNQQGWTEAFF. The CDR3, as DNA: TGTGCCAGCAACCAACAGGGTTGGACTGAAGCTTTCTTT.

The chain couples TRBV11-2 to TRBJ2-7; tentatively, D is TRBD1 (6 bases). Germline CDR1 reads SGHAT; CDR2 reads FQNNGV. This CDR3 has 12 amino acids. V was trimmed by 3 bases and J by 3 bases, leaving 6 bases between them. CDR3 region: CASSFRGYEQYF. The CDR3 nucleotides are TGTGCCAGCAGCTTCAGGGGCTACGAGCAGTACTTC.

Worth noting for this clone: This sample also contains other DNA sequences that code for the same CDR3. The chain is built from TRBV5-1 and TRBJ1-2; 8 nucleotides line up with TRBD1. Germline V lookup: CDR1 SGHRS, CDR2 YFSETQ. J lost 6 bases, V lost 2 bases, and 3 bases had no gene match. CDR3 length equals 13 residues. The DNA of the CDR3 is TGCGCCAGCAGCTTAAGACAGGGGCATGGCTACACCTTC. This encodes CASSLRQGHGYTF.

The chain has TRBV10-2 and TRBJ1-4; tentative D call: TRBD1 (6 bases). CDR3 size: 14 residues. Germline V gene lookup returns CDR1 WSHSY and CDR2 SAAADI. V dropped 6 bases and J dropped 6 bases, with 14 bases sitting between them. The CDR3 nucleotides read TGCGCCAGCAGCACAGGGATGAGGGATGAAAAACTGTTTTTT. This encodes CASSTGMRDEKLFF.

The V call is TRBV25-1, the J call TRBJ1-4; D is perhaps TRBD1 (6 bases). The CDR3 loop spans 15 amino acids. Germline CDR1 MGHDK, CDR2 SYGVNS. Trimming cost V 4 bases and J 10 bases, with 19 bases left between them. The CDR3 spells CASSGRTDISGKLFF. In DNA form, the CDR3 reads TGTGCCAGCAGTGGACGGACAGACATAAGCGGAAAACTGTTTTTT.

This rearrangement joins TRBV7-3 to TRBJ2-1; 9 positions agree with TRBD2. There are 14 residues in the CDR3. Germline CDR1 reads SGHTA; CDR2 reads FQGTGA. Trimming took 5 bases from V and 8 from J; bases not matched to a gene: 7. The CDR3 here is CASSTGLAPDEQFF. CDR3 coding DNA: TGTGCCAGCAGCACGGGACTAGCCCCGGATGAGCAGTTCTTC.

V usage is TRBV19 and J usage is TRBJ1-4; 8 bases match TRBD1. With V trimmed by 5 bases and J by 8 bases, 10 bases remained unmatched. Looked up from germline, CDR1 is LNHDA and CDR2 is SQIVND (reference sequence). This CDR3 has 15 residues. This CDR3 reads CASSLGTGAGEKLFF. Written as DNA, the CDR3 is TGTGCCAGTAGTCTCGGGACAGGCGCGGGAGAAAAACTGTTTTTT.

This chain links TRBV7-2 with TRBJ2-7; weak D call: TRBD2 (5 bases). The germline V and J ends were trimmed by 5 bases and 6 bases, with 11 bases remaining between them. This CDR3 comprises 12 residues. Germline CDR1 and CDR2: SGHTA and FQGNSA. The CDR3 coding sequence is TGTGCCAGCAGCATATACAGCGGCGAGCAGTACTTC. As protein: CASSIYSGEQYF.

This rearrangement joins TRBV29-1 to TRBJ1-1, with 7 bases that match TRBD1. J gave up 4 bases and V 5 bases, and 10 bases lay outside the gene matches. The CDR3 spans 14 residues. Germline-derived CDR1 and CDR2 are SQVTM and ANQGSEA. CDR3 nucleotides: TGCAGCGTTCAATCGACGGCAGGGGGCACTGAAGCTTTCTTT. Protein sequence: CSVQSTAGGTEAFF.

The chain carries TRBV5-1 and TRBJ2-7; 9 bases align to TRBD1. Trimming removed 0 bases from V and 3 bases from J; junction bases left unmatched: 7. There are 16 residues in the CDR3. Germline CDR1 is SGHRS and CDR2 is YFSETQ. CDR3 DNA sequence: TGCGCCAGCAGCTTGGTAACGGGACAGGGCCTCTACGAGCAGTACTTC. Translating it yields CASSLVTGQGLYEQYF.

This clone was detected once. The chain employs TRBV6-5 and TRBJ1-2, with D hard to call. Trimming shortened V by 2 bases and J by 5 bases, and 15 bases separated the two germline ends. There are 15 residues in the CDR3. Germline V gene data show CDR1 as MNHEY and CDR2 as SVGAGI. CDR3 nucleotides: TGTGCCAGCAGTTACCAAGGAGCGGGTGAATATGGCTACACCTTC. Its translation is CASSYQGAGEYGYTF.

The DNA for the CDR3 is TGTGCCAGCGCAGGGGCCCATGGTGAAAAACTGTTTTTT. Translating gives CASAGAHGEKLFF. The chain employs TRBV24-1 and TRBJ1-4; D might be TRBD1 (6 bases). Per the germline V gene, CDR1 is KGHDR and CDR2 is SFDVKD. The V end lost 11 bases, the J end lost 7 bases, and 16 bases lay between the germline ends. This CDR3 contains 13 residues.

In this sample, this clone turned up once. The chain employs TRBV11-2 and TRBJ2-3; TRBD2 agrees at 7 bases. The CDR3 runs to 15 residues. Looked up from germline, CDR1 is SGHAT and CDR2 is FQNNGV. V lost 5 bases and J lost 6; bases outside the gene matches: 11. CDR3 coding DNA: TGTGCCAGCAGCCTAGCTCGGGGGGTTTGGGATACGCAGTATTTT. It translates to CASSLARGVWDTQYF.

This clone came up a few times. The CDR3 coding sequence is TGTGCCAGCAACGCCCCCGACAGGGAAAACGAGCAGTACTTC. Protein product: CASNAPDRENEQYF. This rearrangement joins TRBV6-6 to TRBJ2-7; 7 bases line up with TRBD1. The CDR3 consists of 14 residues. Trimming removed 7 bases from V and 5 bases from J; junction bases left unmatched: 11. Germline V CDR1 and CDR2: MNHNY, SVGAGI (reference sequence).

This clone is a singleton in its sample. V usage is TRBV24-1 and J usage is TRBJ2-1; a weak D match, TRBD2 (5 bases). CDR3 length: 16 amino acids. Per germline, CDR1 KGHDR and CDR2 SFDVKD. The V gene lost 1 base and the J gene lost 6 bases, with 15 bases spanning the gap. CDR3 sequence reads: CATSDLRGTSANEQFF. DNA for the CDR3: TGTGCCACCAGTGATTTACGGGGTACGTCAGCCAATGAGCAGTTCTTC.